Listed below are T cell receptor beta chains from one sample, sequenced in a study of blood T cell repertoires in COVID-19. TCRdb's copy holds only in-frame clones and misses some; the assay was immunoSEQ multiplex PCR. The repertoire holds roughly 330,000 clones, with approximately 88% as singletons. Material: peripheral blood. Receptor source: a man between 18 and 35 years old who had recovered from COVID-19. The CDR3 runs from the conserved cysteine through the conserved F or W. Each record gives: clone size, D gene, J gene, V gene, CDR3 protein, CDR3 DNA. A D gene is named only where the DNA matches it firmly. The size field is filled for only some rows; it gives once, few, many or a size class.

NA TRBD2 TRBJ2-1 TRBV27 CASSPPWGSGDDEQFF TGTGCCAGCAGTCCCCCTTGGGGTAGCGGGGACGATGAGCAGTTCTTC
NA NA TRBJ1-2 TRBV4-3 CASSHVDMGYTF TGCGCCAGCAGCCATGTGGACATGGGCTACACCTTC
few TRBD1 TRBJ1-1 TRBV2 CASSESGGFTEAFF TGTGCCAGCAGTGAATCAGGGGGCTTCACTGAAGCTTTCTTT
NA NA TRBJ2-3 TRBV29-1 CSVEASATDTQYF TGCAGCGTTGAGGCTAGCGCAACAGATACGCAGTATTTT
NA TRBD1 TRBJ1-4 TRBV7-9 CASSPGQGGMAEKLFF TGTGCCAGCAGCCCTGGACAGGGGGGGATGGCTGAAAAACTGTTTTTT
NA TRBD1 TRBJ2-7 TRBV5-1 CASSFPTGDYEQYF TGCGCCAGCAGCTTCCCGACAGGGGACTACGAGCAGTACTTC
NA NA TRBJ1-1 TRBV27 CASSGETGEAFF TGTGCCAGCAGTGGGGAGACAGGTGAAGCTTTCTTT
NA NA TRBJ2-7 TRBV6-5 CASSYSRDLYEQYF TGTGCCAGCAGTTACTCCAGGGATCTGTACGAGCAGTACTTC
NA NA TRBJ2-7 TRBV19 CASSLRGLNYEQYF TGTGCCAGTAGCCTCCGGGGGTTAAACTACGAGCAGTACTTC
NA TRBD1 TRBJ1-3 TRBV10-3 CAISESTGKRNTIYF TGTGCCATCAGTGAGTCGACAGGGAAAAGAAACACCATATATTTT
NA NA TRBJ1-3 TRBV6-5 CASSYGGSSGNTIYF TGTGCCAGCAGTTACGGTGGTAGCTCTGGAAACACCATATATTTT
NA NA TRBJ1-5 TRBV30 CAWSPGPSNQPQHF TGTGCCTGGAGCCCGGGTCCAAGCAATCAGCCCCAGCATTTT
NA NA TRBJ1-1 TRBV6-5 CASPGEGTGAFF TGTGCCAGCCCCGGGGAGGGTACCGGAGCTTTCTTT
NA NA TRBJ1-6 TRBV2 CASSYQPDSSYNSPLHF TGTGCCAGCAGTTACCAGCCGGACAGCTCCTATAATTCACCCCTCCACTTT
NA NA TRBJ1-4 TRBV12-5 CASVGGGIEKLFF TGTGCTAGTGTTGGGGGAGGAATTGAAAAACTGTTTTTT
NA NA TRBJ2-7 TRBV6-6 CASSLDSFFYEQYF TGTGCCAGCAGTCTAGACAGTTTCTTCTACGAGCAGTACTTC
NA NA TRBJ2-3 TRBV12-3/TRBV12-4 CASSLDRSDTQYF TGTGCCAGCAGTTTAGACAGGTCGGATACGCAGTATTTT
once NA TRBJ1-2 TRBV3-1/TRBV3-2 CVSSQDPSPVNYGYTF TGTGTCAGCAGCCAAGACCCCTCGCCGGTTAACTATGGCTACACCTTC
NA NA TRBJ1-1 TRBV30 CAWNRETMNTEAFF TGTGCCTGGAACAGGGAGACCATGAACACTGAAGCTTTCTTT
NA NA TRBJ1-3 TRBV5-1 CASSLDRWNTIYF TGCGCCAGCAGCCTAGATCGATGGAACACCATATATTTT
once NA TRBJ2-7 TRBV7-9 CASSLSQGSEQYF TGTGCCAGCAGCTTAAGTCAGGGAAGCGAGCAGTACTTC
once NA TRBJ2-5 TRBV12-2 CASRLGASGTQETQYF TGTGCAAGTCGGTTGGGGGCTAGCGGTACCCAAGAGACCCAGTACTTC
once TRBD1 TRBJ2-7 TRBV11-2 CASSPGTATYEQYF TGTGCCAGCAGCCCTGGGACAGCGACTTACGAGCAGTACTTC
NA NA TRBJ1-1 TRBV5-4 CASSSTVNTEAFF TGTGCCAGCAGCTCAACAGTGAACACTGAAGCTTTCTTT
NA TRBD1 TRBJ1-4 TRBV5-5 CASSLQGALGEKLFF TGTGCCAGCAGCTTACAGGGGGCGCTTGGTGAAAAACTGTTTTTT
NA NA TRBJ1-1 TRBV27 CASSLEGANTEAFF TGTGCCAGCAGTTTAGAGGGCGCGAACACTGAAGCTTTCTTT
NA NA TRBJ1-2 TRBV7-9 CASSNWDTPYGYTF TGTGCCAGCAGCAATTGGGACACCCCGTATGGCTACACCTTC
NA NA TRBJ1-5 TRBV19 CASSISGNPRSGNQPQHF TGTGCCAGTAGTATTTCAGGGAACCCCCGTAGTGGCAATCAGCCCCAGCATTTT
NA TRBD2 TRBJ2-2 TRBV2 CASSESLAGMNTGELFF TGTGCCAGCAGTGAAAGTTTAGCGGGGATGAACACCGGGGAGCTGTTTTTT
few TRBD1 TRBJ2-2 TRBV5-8 CASSPALTGDTGELFF TGTGCCAGCAGCCCCGCTCTGACAGGGGACACCGGGGAGCTGTTTTTT
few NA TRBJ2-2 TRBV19 CASSWGYRASGELFF TGTGCCAGTAGTTGGGGCTACAGGGCGTCCGGGGAGCTGTTTTTT
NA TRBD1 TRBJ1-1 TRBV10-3 CAISGQGMNTEAFF TGTGCCATCAGCGGACAGGGGATGAACACTGAAGCTTTCTTT
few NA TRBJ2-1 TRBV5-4 CATRGSYNEQFF TGTGCCACCCGAGGATCTTACAATGAGCAGTTCTTC
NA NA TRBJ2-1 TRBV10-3 CAISRLETSSYNEQFF TGTGCCATCAGTAGACTGGAAACCAGCTCCTACAATGAGCAGTTCTTC
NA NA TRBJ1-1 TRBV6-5 CASSHNTEAFF TGTGCCAGCAGCCATAACACTGAAGCTTTCTTT
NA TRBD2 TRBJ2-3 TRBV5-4 CASSPGGTSGRTDTQYF TGTGCCAGCAGCCCGGGGGGGACTAGCGGGAGAACAGATACGCAGTATTTT
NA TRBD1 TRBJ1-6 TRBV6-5 CASRERGGTGALHF TGTGCCAGCAGAGAGAGAGGAGGGACAGGGGCCCTCCACTTT
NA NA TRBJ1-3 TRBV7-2 CASSRGGAGNTIYF TGTGCCAGCAGCCGGGGGGGCGCTGGAAACACCATATATTTT
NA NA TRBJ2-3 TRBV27 CASKFTAGVFRDTQYF TGTGCCAGCAAGTTCACCGCAGGGGTGTTTAGAGATACGCAGTATTTT
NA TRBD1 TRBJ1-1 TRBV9 CASSVNTGAMNTEAFF TGTGCCAGCAGCGTAAATACAGGGGCGATGAACACTGAAGCTTTCTTT
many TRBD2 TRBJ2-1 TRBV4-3 CASSQDPGGFLYNEQFF TGCGCCAGCAGCCAAGATCCGGGGGGGTTCCTCTACAATGAGCAGTTCTTC
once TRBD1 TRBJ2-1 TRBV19 CASRGQGRANEQFF TGTGCCAGTAGGGGACAGGGACGGGCCAATGAGCAGTTCTTC
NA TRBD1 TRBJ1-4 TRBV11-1 CASSGQGAGNEKLFF TGTGCCAGCAGCGGACAGGGGGCTGGGAATGAAAAACTGTTTTTT
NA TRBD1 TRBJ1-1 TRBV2 CASSLGTENTEAFF TGTGCCAGCAGTCTCGGGACAGAGAACACTGAAGCTTTCTTT
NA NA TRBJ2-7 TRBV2 CASSEGQGLYEQYF TGTGCCAGCAGTGAAGGGCAGGGACTCTACGAGCAGTACTTC
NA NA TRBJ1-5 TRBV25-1 CASSDGGSDVQPQHF TGTGCCAGCAGTGATGGAGGGAGTGATGTTCAGCCCCAGCATTTT
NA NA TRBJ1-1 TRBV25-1 CASTGSGNTEAFF TGTGCCAGCACAGGGTCCGGGAACACTGAAGCTTTCTTT
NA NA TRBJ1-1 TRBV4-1 CASSQDQTGRFMAFF TGCGCCAGCAGCCAAGATCAGACAGGAAGGTTTATGGCTTTCTTT